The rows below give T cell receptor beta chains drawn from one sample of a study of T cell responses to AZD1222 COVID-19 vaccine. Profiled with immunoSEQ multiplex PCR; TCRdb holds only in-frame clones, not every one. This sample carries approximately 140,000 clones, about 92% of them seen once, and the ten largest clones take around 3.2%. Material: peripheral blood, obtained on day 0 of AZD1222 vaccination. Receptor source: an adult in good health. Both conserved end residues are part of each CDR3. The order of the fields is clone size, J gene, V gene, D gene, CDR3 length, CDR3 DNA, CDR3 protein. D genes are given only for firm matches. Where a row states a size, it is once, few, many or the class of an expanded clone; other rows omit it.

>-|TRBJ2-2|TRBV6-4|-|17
TGTGCCAGCAGTGACTCCATCCCGGGATTGTACACCGGGGAGCTGTTTTTT
CASSDSIPGLYTGELFF
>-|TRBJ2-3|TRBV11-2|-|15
TGTGCCAGCAGCTTGTCTAGCGTTGGCACAGATACGCAGTATTTT
CASSLSSVGTDTQYF
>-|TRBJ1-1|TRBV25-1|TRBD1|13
TGTGCCAGCAGACAGGGGGCGAACACTGAAGCTTTCTTT
CASRQGANTEAFF
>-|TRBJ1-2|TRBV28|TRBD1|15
TGTGCCAGCAGGCTGGGACAGCGAGTCGCCTATGGCTACACCTTC
CASRLGQRVAYGYTF
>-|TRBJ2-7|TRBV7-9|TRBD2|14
TGTGCCAGCAGCTTCACTAGCGCATCCTACGAGCAGTACTTC
CASSFTSASYEQYF
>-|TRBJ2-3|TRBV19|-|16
TGTGCCAGTAGTCCCGGGACTGGAGGAGTCGCAGATACGCAGTATTTT
CASSPGTGGVADTQYF
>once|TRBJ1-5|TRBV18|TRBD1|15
TGTGCCAGCTCCCTGGGACAGGGGACAGGTCAGCCCCAGCATTTT
CASSLGQGTGQPQHF
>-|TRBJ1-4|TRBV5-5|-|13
TGTGCCAGCAGCTTGGCCGTTAATGAAAAACTGTTTTTT
CASSLAVNEKLFF
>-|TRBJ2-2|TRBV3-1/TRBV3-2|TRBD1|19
TGTGCCAGCAGCCGGGAGGGACAGGGAAAGGTCGAAGTGCCCGGGGAGCTGTTTTTT
CASSREGQGKVEVPGELFF
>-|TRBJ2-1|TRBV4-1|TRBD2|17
TGCGCCAGCAGCCAAGATCGGGGGACTAGCTCCTACAATGAGCAGTTCTTC
CASSQDRGTSSYNEQFF
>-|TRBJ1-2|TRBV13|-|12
TGTGCCAGCAGCTTTACCTCGGACCTGTTCTCCTTC
CASSFTSDLFSF
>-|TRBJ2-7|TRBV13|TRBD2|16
TGTGCCAGCAGCTTCGGCAGGACTAGCGGCGGCTACGAGCAGTACTTC
CASSFGRTSGGYEQYF
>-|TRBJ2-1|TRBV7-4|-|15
TGTGCCAGCAGGTCGGGAACCTGCTCCTACAATGAGCAGTTCTTC
CASRSGTCSYNEQFF
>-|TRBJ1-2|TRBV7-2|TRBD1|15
TGTGCCAGCAGCTTAGCGCGGGACAGGGGCCAAGGCTACACCTTC
CASSLARDRGQGYTF
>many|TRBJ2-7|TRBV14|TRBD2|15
TGTGCCAGCAGCCAAGGAGCCGGGAGGGCCTACGAGCAGTACTTC
CASSQGAGRAYEQYF
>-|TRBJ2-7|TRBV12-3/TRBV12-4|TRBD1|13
TGTGCCAGCACGGAAGGGGGCGCATACGAGCAGTACTTC
CASTEGGAYEQYF
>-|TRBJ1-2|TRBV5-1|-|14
TGCGCCAGCTGCCCGGCGGGGGGCCGGTATGGCTACACCTTC
CASCPAGGRYGYTF
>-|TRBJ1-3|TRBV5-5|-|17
TGTGCCAGCAGCTCTTGGACAGCGGGGGGATCTGGAAACACCATATATTTT
CASSSWTAGGSGNTIYF
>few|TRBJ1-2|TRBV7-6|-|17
TGTGCCAGCAGCCCCCAACCCCCGGGACGGAGCAACTATGGCTACACCTTC
CASSPQPPGRSNYGYTF
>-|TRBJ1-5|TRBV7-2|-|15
TGTGCCAGCAGCTTAGGCGGACTGAGAAATCAGCCCCAGCATTTT
CASSLGGLRNQPQHF
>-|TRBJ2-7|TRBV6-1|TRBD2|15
TGTGCCAGCAGTGAGACTAGCGGGAGCTTCAGCGAGCAGTACTTC
CASSETSGSFSEQYF
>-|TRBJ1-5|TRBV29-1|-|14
TGCAGCGTTGAAACGGCCAATAGCAATCAGCCCCAGCATTTT
CSVETANSNQPQHF
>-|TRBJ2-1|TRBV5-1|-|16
TGCGCCAGCAGGTCCCTAGCGCCTACCTCCTACAATGAGCAGTTCTTC
CASRSLAPTSYNEQFF
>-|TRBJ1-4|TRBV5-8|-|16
TGTGCCAGCAGCTTGGGCTACAGTAGTACTAATGAAAAACTGTTTTTT
CASSLGYSSTNEKLFF
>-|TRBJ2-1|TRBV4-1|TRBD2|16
TGCGCCAGCAGCCAATCCCCGGGACTAGAGTTGGTTGAGCAGTTCTTC
CASSQSPGLELVEQFF
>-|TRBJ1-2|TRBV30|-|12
TGTGCCTGGAGTGGGGGGTTGGATGGCTACACCTTC
CAWSGGLDGYTF
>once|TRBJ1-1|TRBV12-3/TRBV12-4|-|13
TGTGCCAGCAGTTTAGCGGTACAGGGCGAAGCTTTCTTT
CASSLAVQGEAFF
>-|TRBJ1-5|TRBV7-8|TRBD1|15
TGTGCCAGCGGGGCCGGGACAGGGGGCTTGCAGCCCCAGCATTTT
CASGAGTGGLQPQHF
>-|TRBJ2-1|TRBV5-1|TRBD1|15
TGCGCCAGCAGCTCGGGACAGGGGGCAAGAAATGAGCAGTTCTTC
CASSSGQGARNEQFF
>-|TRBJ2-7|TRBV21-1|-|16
TGTGCCAGCAGCAAAGATGGGGGACAGGGATACTACGAGCAGTACTTC
CASSKDGGQGYYEQYF
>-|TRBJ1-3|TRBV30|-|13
TGTGCCTGGACAGGGTTCTCTGGAAACACCATATATTTT
CAWTGFSGNTIYF
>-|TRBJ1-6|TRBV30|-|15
TGTGCCTGGGGAACAGTGAGCTCCTATAATTCACCCCTCCACTTT
CAWGTVSSYNSPLHF
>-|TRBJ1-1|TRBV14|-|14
TGTGCCAGCAGCCAAGAAGGCGGGGACACTGAAGCTTTCTTT
CASSQEGGDTEAFF
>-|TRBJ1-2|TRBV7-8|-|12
TGTGCCACCGTAGGAGGTGGTCCTGGCTACACCTTC
CATVGGGPGYTF
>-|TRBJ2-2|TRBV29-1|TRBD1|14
TGCAGCGTTGAACTGGGACAGGGGTCCGGGGAGCTGTTTTTT
CSVELGQGSGELFF
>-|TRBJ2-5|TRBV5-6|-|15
TGTGCCAGCAGCCTCCCCCACAGGTTCGAAGAGACCCAGTACTTC
CASSLPHRFEETQYF
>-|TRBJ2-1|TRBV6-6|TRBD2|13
TGTGCCAGCATCGGCCGTAGCGGGAGTGAGCAGTTCTTC
CASIGRSGSEQFF
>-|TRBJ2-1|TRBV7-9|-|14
TGTGCCAGCAGCTTCGGGAGCTCCTACAATGAGCAGTTCTTC
CASSFGSSYNEQFF
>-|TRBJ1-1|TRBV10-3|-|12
TGTGCCATCAGTGAGTCACAGGGAGAAGCTTTCTTT
CAISESQGEAFF
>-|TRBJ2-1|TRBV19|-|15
TGTGCCAGTAGTATGGGTGGGAGAGTTTTGAATGAGCAGTTCTTC
CASSMGGRVLNEQFF
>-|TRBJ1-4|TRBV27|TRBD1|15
TGTGCCAGCAGTTCCCAGACAGGGGGAAGAGAAAAACTGTTTTTT
CASSSQTGGREKLFF
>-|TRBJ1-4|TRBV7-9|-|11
TGTGCCAGCAGCTTAAGGGAAAAACTGTTTTTT
CASSLREKLFF
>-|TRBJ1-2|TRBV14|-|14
TGTGCCAGCAGCGGGGTACGTGGTGGCTATGGCTACACCTTC
CASSGVRGGYGYTF
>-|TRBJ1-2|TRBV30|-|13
TGTGCCTGGAGTCCCGGGGAGAACTATGGCTACACCTTC
CAWSPGENYGYTF
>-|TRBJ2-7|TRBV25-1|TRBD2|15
TGTGCCAGCAGTGAAGGACTAGGAGGAAGCTACGAGCAGTACTTC
CASSEGLGGSYEQYF
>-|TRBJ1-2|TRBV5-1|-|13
TGCGCCAGCAGCTTGGAACCGAACTATGGCTACACCTTC
CASSLEPNYGYTF
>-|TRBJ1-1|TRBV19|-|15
TGTGCCAGTAGTATAGGGAGGGCCGGGGATAGTGAAGCTTTCTTT
CASSIGRAGDSEAFF
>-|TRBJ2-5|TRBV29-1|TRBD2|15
TGCAGCGTTGGACTAGCGGGAGTGGGTCAAGAGACCCAGTACTTC
CSVGLAGVGQETQYF
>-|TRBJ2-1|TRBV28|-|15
TGTGCCAGCAGATTCCGGGGACTGGACTACAATGAGCAGTTCTTC
CASRFRGLDYNEQFF
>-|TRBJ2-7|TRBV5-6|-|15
TGTGCCAGCAGCTTGTTGGGGGGAACGTCCTACGAGCAGTACTTC
CASSLLGGTSYEQYF
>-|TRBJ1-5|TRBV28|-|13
TGTGCCAGTCAGACGGCGGGCAATCAGCCCCAGCATTTT
CASQTAGNQPQHF
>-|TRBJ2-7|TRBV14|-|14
TGTGCCAGCAGCCAAGATCTGGTGCCCTACGAGCAGTACTTC
CASSQDLVPYEQYF
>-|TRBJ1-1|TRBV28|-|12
TGTGCCAGCAGAGCAGGGAACACTGAAGCTTTCTTT
CASRAGNTEAFF
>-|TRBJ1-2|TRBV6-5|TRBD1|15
TGTGCCAGCAGTCCACGGACAGGGTATCACTATGGCTACACCTTC
CASSPRTGYHYGYTF